Listed below are T cell receptor beta chains from one sample, sequenced in a study of OX40 agonist ivuxolimab in advanced cancers. Produced via immunoSEQ multiplex PCR; TCRdb's table is partial and in-frame only. The data hold 80,000 to 100,000 clones, with around nine tenths observed a single time. Sequencing was performed on CD4+ or CD8+ T cells sorted from blood, taken in a trial of the OX40 agonist ivuxolimab. These TCRs come from an adult with an advanced solid tumor such as melanoma, head and neck, liver or kidney cancer. CDR3s include the opening cysteine and the closing phenylalanine or tryptophan. A D gene is named only where the DNA matches it firmly. Clone size, where shown, is once, few, many, or a class for clones that have expanded.

- - TRBJ1-2 TRBV2 CASSSDTTYGYTF TGTGCCAGTTCCTCGGACACGACGTATGGCTACACCTTC
- TRBD2 TRBJ2-5 TRBV4-2 CASSQDGLAGFETQYF TGTGCCAGCAGCCAAGATGGGCTAGCGGGATTTGAGACCCAGTACTTC
- - TRBJ2-2 TRBV7-3 CASSLSPGVDTGELFF TGTGCCAGCAGCTTATCTCCGGGAGTAGACACCGGGGAGCTGTTTTTT
- - TRBJ2-1 TRBV12-5 CASAQGGTELYNEQFF TGTGCTAGTGCCCAGGGGGGGACTGAGCTTTACAATGAGCAGTTCTTC
- TRBD2 TRBJ2-3 TRBV2 CASSAGVTSDTQYF TGTGCCAGCTCTGCGGGAGTGACATCAGATACGCAGTATTTT
- TRBD1 TRBJ2-2 TRBV5-1 CASSSSRDRGELFF TGCGCCAGCAGCTCGTCCCGGGACAGGGGAGAGCTGTTTTTT
- TRBD1 TRBJ1-2 TRBV28 CASSSRTGLPNGYGYTF TGTGCCAGCAGCTCGAGGACAGGGCTCCCGAATGGGTATGGCTACACCTTC
- - TRBJ1-4 TRBV2 CASSVRGPTNEKLFF TGTGCCAGCAGTGTACGGGGGCCGACTAATGAAAAACTGTTTTTT
- - TRBJ1-1 TRBV6-5 CASSYGGGAYTEAFF TGTGCCAGCAGTTACGGGGGCGGGGCATATACTGAAGCTTTCTTT
few - TRBJ2-3 TRBV7-9 CASSLAPRLGDTQYF TGTGCCAGCAGCTTAGCCCCCCGACTAGGAGATACGCAGTATTTT
- - TRBJ2-5 TRBV7-2 CASSLVGAAETQYF TGTGCCAGCAGCTTAGTGGGTGCGGCGGAGACCCAGTACTTC
- - TRBJ1-1 TRBV19 CASRPQLMNTEAFF TGTGCCAGTAGGCCCCAGCTCATGAACACTGAAGCTTTCTTT
- - TRBJ1-2 TRBV28 CASRDPDNYGYTF TGTGCCAGCAGGGACCCTGACAACTATGGCTACACCTTC
few - TRBJ1-5 TRBV7-2 CASSPSSRGYWEAQHF TGTGCCAGCAGCCCATCTTCAAGGGGATACTGGGAAGCCCAGCATTTT
- - TRBJ1-6 TRBV28 CASRTPEILSLHF TGTGCCAGCAGGACCCCCGAAATCCTATCCCTCCACTTT
once - TRBJ2-5 TRBV28 CASSLIQSETQYF TGTGCCAGCAGTCTCATCCAGTCGGAGACCCAGTACTTC
- - TRBJ2-6 TRBV7-8 CASSLEGKANVLTF TGTGCCAGCAGCTTAGAAGGGAAGGCCAACGTCCTGACTTTC
- TRBD2 TRBJ2-1 TRBV7-3 CASSLSASGGYEQFF TGTGCCAGCAGCTTATCGGCTAGCGGGGGCTATGAGCAGTTCTTC
- - TRBJ2-5 TRBV2 CARQTGSETQYF TGTGCCAGACAGACAGGCTCCGAGACCCAGTACTTC
- - TRBJ2-3 TRBV7-9 CASSFLTDTQYF TGTGCCAGCAGCTTCTTGACAGATACGCAGTATTTT
- - TRBJ1-2 TRBV5-8 CASRGRNYGYTF TGTGCCAGCCGAGGCCGTAACTATGGCTACACCTTC
- - TRBJ2-5 TRBV4-1 CASSQDRGRETQYF TGCGCCAGCAGCCAAGATCGGGGGCGGGAGACCCAGTACTTC
- TRBD1 TRBJ1-2 TRBV6-6 CASSRDSNYGYTF TGTGCCAGCAGTCGGGACAGTAACTATGGCTACACCTTC